These 4 T cell receptor beta chains came from one sample sequenced in a study of identical twins. Via MiXCR, TCRdb re-called the 5' RACE reads, giving one row per CDR3 protein. This table holds 150,000 or so distinct CDR3 sequences, roughly 3.3% found once. The sequenced sample consisted of memory T cells sorted from blood. The source of these receptors is a man between 18 and 35 years old in good health.

This clonotype was seen repeatedly, ten times or more. The V gene is TRBV20-1, the J gene TRBJ1-5, with 8 bases that match TRBD1. The CDR3 spans 14 residues. Looked up from germline, CDR1 is DFQATT and CDR2 is SNEGSKA (reference sequence). Here the CDR3 reads CSTEGQGANQPQHF. The CDR3 nucleotides are TGCAGCACAGAGGGGCAGGGGGCGAATCAGCCCCAGCATTTT.

In its sample, this clonotype was seen many times. The chain uses TRBV11-2 and TRBJ2-3; a possible D gene is TRBD2 (5 bases). V dropped 5 bases and J dropped 5 bases, with 20 bases sitting between them. There are 16 residues in the CDR3. CDR1 and CDR2 (germline): SGHAT, FQNNGV. Here the CDR3 reads CASSPSLGSGEDTQYF. The CDR3, as DNA: TGTGCCAGCAGCCCAAGTTTAGGGAGTGGGGAAGATACGCAGTATTTT.

The rearrangement uses TRBV5-5 and TRBJ1-1; a weak D match, TRBD1 (5 bases). The germline V gene has CDR1 SGHKS and CDR2 YYEKEE (reference sequence). V was cut by 7 bases and J by 1 base, with 11 bases left in between. The CDR3 spans 13 residues. For the CDR3, the DNA is TGTGCCAGCCACGGGGCCGAGAACACTGAAGCTTTCTTT. Protein product: CASHGAENTEAFF. The whole variable domain, filled in from reference TRBV5-5 and TRBJ1-1, reads DAGVTQSPTHLIKTRGQQVTLRCSPISGHKSVSWYQQVLGQGPQFIFQYYEKEERGRGNFPDRFSARQFPNYSSELNVNALLLGDSALYLCASHGAENTEAFFGQGTRLTVV.

This clonotype showed up many times. The V call is TRBV20-1, the J call TRBJ1-6, with 9 bases aligning to TRBD1. CDR3 size: 13 residues. Germline V CDR1 and CDR2: DFQATT, SNEGSKA (reference sequence). The V gene end was trimmed by 6 bases and the J gene end by 7 bases; junction bases not matched to a gene: 4. The CDR3 bases are TGCAGTGCCTGGACAGGGGTGAATTCACCCCTCCACTTT. Encoded protein: CSAWTGVNSPLHF.